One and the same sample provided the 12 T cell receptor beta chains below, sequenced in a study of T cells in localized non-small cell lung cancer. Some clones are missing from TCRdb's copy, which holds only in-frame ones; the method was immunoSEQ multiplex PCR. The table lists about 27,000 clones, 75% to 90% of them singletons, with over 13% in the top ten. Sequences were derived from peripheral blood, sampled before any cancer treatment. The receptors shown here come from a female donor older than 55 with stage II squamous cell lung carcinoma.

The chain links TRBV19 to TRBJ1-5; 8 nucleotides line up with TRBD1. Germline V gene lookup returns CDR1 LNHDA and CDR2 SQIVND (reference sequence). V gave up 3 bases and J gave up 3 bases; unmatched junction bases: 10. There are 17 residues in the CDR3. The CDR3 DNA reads TGTGCCAGTAGTATGGCCGCTAGACAGGGGCACAATCAGCCCCAGCATTTT. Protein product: CASSMAARQGHNQPQHF.

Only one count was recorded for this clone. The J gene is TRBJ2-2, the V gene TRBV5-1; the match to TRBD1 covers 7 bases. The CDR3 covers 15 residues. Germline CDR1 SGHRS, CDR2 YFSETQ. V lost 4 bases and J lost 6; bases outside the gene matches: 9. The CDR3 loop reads CASSQTGAHAGELFF. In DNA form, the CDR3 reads TGCGCCAGCAGCCAAACAGGGGCTCATGCCGGGGAGCTGTTTTTT.

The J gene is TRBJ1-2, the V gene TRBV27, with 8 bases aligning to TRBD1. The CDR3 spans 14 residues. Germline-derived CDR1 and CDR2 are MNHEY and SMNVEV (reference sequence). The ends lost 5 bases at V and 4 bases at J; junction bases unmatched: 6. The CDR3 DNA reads TGTGCCAGCAGTCGCGGACAGGGTGGCTATGGCTACACCTTC. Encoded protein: CASSRGQGGYGYTF.

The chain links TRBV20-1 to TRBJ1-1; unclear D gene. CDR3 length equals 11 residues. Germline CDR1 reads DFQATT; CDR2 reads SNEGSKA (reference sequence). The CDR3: CSPKVGSEAFF. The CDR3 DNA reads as TGCAGCCCAAAGGTAGGGTCTGAAGCTTTCTTT.

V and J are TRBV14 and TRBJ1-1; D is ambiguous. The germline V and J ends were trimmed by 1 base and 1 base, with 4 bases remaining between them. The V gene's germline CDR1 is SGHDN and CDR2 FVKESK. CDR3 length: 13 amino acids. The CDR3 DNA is TGTGCCAGCAGCCAAGTGACGAACACTGAAGCTTTCTTT. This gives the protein CASSQVTNTEAFF.

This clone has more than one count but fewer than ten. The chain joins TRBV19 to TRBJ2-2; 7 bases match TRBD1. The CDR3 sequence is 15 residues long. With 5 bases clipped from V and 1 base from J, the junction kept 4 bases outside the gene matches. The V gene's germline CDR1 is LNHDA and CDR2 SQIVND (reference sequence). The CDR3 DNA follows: TGTGCCAGTAGTTCGGGACAGCAGAACACCGGGGAGCTGTTTTTT. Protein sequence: CASSSGQQNTGELFF.

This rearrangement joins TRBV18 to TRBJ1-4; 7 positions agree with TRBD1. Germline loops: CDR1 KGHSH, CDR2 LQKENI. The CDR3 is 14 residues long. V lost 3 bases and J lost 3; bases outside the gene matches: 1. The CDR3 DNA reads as TGTGCCAGCTCACCCACAGGGGCTAATGAAAAACTGTTTTTT. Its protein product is CASSPTGANEKLFF. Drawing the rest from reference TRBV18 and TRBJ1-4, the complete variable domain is NAGVMQNPRHLVRRRGQEARLRCSPMKGHSHVYWYRQLPEEGLKFMVYLQKENIIDESGMPKERFSAEFPKEGPSILRIQQVVRGDSAAYFCASSPTGANEKLFFGSGTQLSVL.

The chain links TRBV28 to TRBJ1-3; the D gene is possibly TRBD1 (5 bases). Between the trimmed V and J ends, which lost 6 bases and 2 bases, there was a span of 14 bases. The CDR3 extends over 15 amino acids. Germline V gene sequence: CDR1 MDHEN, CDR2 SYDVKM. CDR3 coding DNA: TGTGCCAGCAGGAACGAAGGGGTGACTGGAAACACCATATATTTT. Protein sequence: CASRNEGVTGNTIYF.

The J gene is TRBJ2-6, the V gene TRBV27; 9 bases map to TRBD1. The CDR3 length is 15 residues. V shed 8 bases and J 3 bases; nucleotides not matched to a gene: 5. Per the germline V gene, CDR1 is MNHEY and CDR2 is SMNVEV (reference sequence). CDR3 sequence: CASSGQGFGANVLTF. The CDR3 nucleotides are TGTGCCAGCTCGGGACAGGGTTTTGGGGCCAACGTCCTGACTTTC.

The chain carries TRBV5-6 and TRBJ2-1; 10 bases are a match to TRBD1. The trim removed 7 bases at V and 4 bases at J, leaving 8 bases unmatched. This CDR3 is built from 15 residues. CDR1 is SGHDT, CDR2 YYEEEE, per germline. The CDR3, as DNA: TGTGCCAGCGCTCCGGGACAGGGGTTTTACAATGAGCAGTTCTTC. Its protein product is CASAPGQGFYNEQFF.

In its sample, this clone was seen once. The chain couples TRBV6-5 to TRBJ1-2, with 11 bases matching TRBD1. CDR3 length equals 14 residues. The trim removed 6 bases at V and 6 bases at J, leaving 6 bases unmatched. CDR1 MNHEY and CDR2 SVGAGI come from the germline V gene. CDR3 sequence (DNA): TGTGCCAGCAGGGGGACAGGGGGAGCTGATGGCTACACCTTC. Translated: CASRGTGGADGYTF.

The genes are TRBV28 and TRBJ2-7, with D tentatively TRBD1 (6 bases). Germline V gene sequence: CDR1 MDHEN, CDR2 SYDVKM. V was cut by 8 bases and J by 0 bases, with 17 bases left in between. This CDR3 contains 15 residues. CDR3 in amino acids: CASGSQGTSSYEQYF. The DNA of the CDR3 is TGTGCCAGCGGGTCGCAGGGGACGAGCTCCTACGAGCAGTACTTC.